This TCR beta chain was captured by sequencing in a study of cytomegalovirus exposure and HLA in healthy donors. This clone appeared once. Antigen unknown. Study-level results: Information on immune exposure was restricted to one variable (CMV serostatus).

PCR used 60 Vbeta primers and 13 Jbeta primers. Assay: immunoSEQ multiplex PCR; the TCRdb copy retains only in-frame clones and omits some. The table has over 55,000 clones, about 70% seen once. V was cut by 8 bases and J by 4 bases, with 11 bases left in between. This CDR3 region has 12 residues. Germline values: CDR1 MDHEN, CDR2 SYDVKM. The TCR sequence derives from a man aged 40-49 years in good health and CMV-seropositive. The specimen was PBMCs. This chain joins TRBV28 and TRBJ1-1, with a possible D match to TRBD1 (6 bases). The DNA of the CDR3 is TGTGCCAGCCGTGGGGGCTTCACTGAAGCTTTCTTT. Protein product: CASRGGFTEAFF.